The 26 T cell receptor beta chains below all came from one sample that was sequenced in a study of cytomegalovirus exposure and HLA in healthy donors. The PCR used 60 Vbeta and 13 Jbeta primers. Sequencing was performed with immunoSEQ multiplex PCR; in TCRdb, only in-frame clones are kept and a portion is missing. The table lists 65,000 to 90,000 clones, over 60% of them singletons. Material: PBMCs. The receptor source for this set is a woman between 35 and 50 years old in good health and CMV-seropositive.

The chain combines TRBV5-1 with TRBJ2-5; TRBD2 might be the D (6 bases). The CDR3 consists of 15 residues. Trimming left V 0 bases short and J 2 bases short, with 11 bases between. CDR1 is SGHRS, CDR2 YFSETQ, per germline. This chain's CDR3 is CASSLVGGSQETQYF. CDR3 DNA: TGCGCCAGCAGCTTGGTGGGAGGATCACAAGAGACCCAGTACTTC.

The chain recombines TRBV28 with TRBJ2-4; D possibly corresponds to TRBD2 (5 bases). V dropped 6 bases and J dropped 1 base, with 16 bases sitting between them. The CDR3 loop spans 16 amino acids. Germline loops: CDR1 MDHEN, CDR2 SYDVKM. CDR3 region: CASRSSEGSAKNIQYF. CDR3 nucleotides: TGTGCCAGCAGATCCTCTGAGGGTTCGGCCAAAAACATTCAGTACTTC.

CDR3 bases: TGTGCCAGCAGTTACTCGACTCTAAAGGCTGGAAACACCATATATTTT. This encodes CASSYSTLKAGNTIYF. V usage is TRBV6-5 and J usage is TRBJ1-3, with D uncertain. This CDR3 has 16 residues. Trimming removed 0 bases from V and 2 bases from J, with 11 bases in between. Germline assignment: CDR1 MNHEY and CDR2 SVGAGI.

This clone has just a few counts. This chain joins TRBV29-1 and TRBJ1-2; 10 bases are shared with TRBD1. The CDR3 totals 14 residues. Germline assignment: CDR1 SQVTM and CDR2 ANQGSEA. The ends lost 7 bases at V and 13 bases at J; junction bases unmatched: 18. CDR3 sequence: CSAGGTGATHWGTF. The CDR3 bases are TGCAGCGCGGGGGGGACAGGGGCCACACATTGGGGCACCTTC. Supplemented by reference TRBV29-1 and TRBJ1-2, the full variable domain reads SAVISQKPSRDICQRGTSLTIQCQVDSQVTMMFWYRQQPGQSLTLIATANQGSEATYESGFVIDKFPISRPNLTFSTLTVSNMSPEDSSIYLCSAGGTGATHWGTFGSGTRLTVV.

V usage is TRBV11-2 and J usage is TRBJ1-1; D is unresolved. The CDR3 is 14 residues long. Trimming removed 5 bases at V and 1 base at J, with 11 bases between. Germline V gene lookup returns CDR1 SGHAT and CDR2 FQNNGV. The CDR3 bases are TGTGCCAGCAGCCTAGTGCAGCGGAACACTGAAGCTTTCTTT. Translation: CASSLVQRNTEAFF. The full variable domain, with the rest looked up from reference TRBV11-2 and TRBJ1-1, is EAGVAQSPRYKIIEKRQSVAFWCNPISGHATLYWYQQILGQGPKLLIQFQNNGVVDDSQLPKDRFSAERLKGVDSTLKIQPAKLEDSAVYLCASSLVQRNTEAFFGQGTRLTVV.

This clone was picked up a small number of times. This chain links TRBV6-5 with TRBJ1-5, with unresolved D. V lost 2 bases and J 7 bases, leaving 9 bases between the germline ends. CDR1 and CDR2 (germline): MNHEY, SVGAGI. There are 13 residues in the CDR3. CDR3 protein: CASSYEVGQPQHF. The CDR3 DNA reads TGTGCCAGCAGTTACGAGGTCGGACAGCCCCAGCATTTT.

The chain employs TRBV6-1 and TRBJ1-4; D gene ambiguous. Germline CDR1 MNHNS, CDR2 SASEGT. This CDR3 spans 14 amino acids. Trimming stripped 4 bases from V and 7 bases from J, with 13 bases between. In DNA, the CDR3 is TGTGCCAGCAGTGTCAAGAGGGAAAGTGAAAAACTGTTTTTT. This codes for CASSVKRESEKLFF.

DNA for the CDR3: TGTGCCAGCTCCCGGTCCGGGGATCAGCCCCAGCATTTT. It encodes CASSRSGDQPQHF. The chain has TRBV18 and TRBJ1-5; unclear D gene. Trimming removed 6 bases from V and 5 bases from J, with 11 bases in between. Looked up from germline, CDR1 is KGHSH and CDR2 is LQKENI. The CDR3 is 13 amino acids.

The chain carries TRBV5-1 and TRBJ1-1, with D perhaps matching TRBD1 (6 bases). The V end lost 2 bases, the J end lost 2 bases, and 13 bases lay between the germline ends. CDR3 size: 15 residues. Germline values: CDR1 SGHRS, CDR2 YFSETQ. In nucleotides, the CDR3 is TGCGCCAGCAGCTTTATGGACAGCCAAAACACTGAAGCTTTCTTT. Its protein product is CASSFMDSQNTEAFF.

This chain connects TRBV6-5 to TRBJ1-1; 8 nucleotides line up with TRBD1. The CDR3 loop spans 15 amino acids. In germline, CDR1 is MNHEY, CDR2 SVGAGI. The junction had 8 bases not matched to a gene; V was cut back by 6 bases and J by 2 bases. CDR3 nucleotide sequence: TGTGCCAGCAGCTACAGTGGGACAGGCAACACTGAAGCTTTCTTT. As protein: CASSYSGTGNTEAFF.

This chain links TRBV6-5 with TRBJ2-7; a possible D gene is TRBD1 (6 bases). The CDR3 length is 15 residues. Between the trimmed V and J ends, which lost 5 bases and 3 bases, there was a span of 17 bases. CDR1 is MNHEY and CDR2 is SVGAGI in the germline V gene. The CDR3 spells CASSKWDTRFYEQYF. CDR3 bases: TGTGCCAGCAGTAAGTGGGACACTCGATTCTACGAGCAGTACTTC.

The chain joins TRBV6-6 to TRBJ1-1, with 7 bases identical to TRBD1. CDR1 and CDR2 (germline): MNHNY, SVGAGI (reference sequence). CDR3 length equals 15 residues. V gave up 2 bases and J gave up 11 bases; unmatched junction bases: 14. DNA of the CDR3: TGTGCCAGCAGTTACCCTTTGACAGGGAGAAGTAAGGCTTTCTTT. It yields the protein CASSYPLTGRSKAFF.

V is TRBV6-1 and J is TRBJ2-5; D is unclear. This CDR3 spans 15 amino acids. CDR1 and CDR2 from the germline V gene are MNHNS and SASEGT. V shed 5 bases and J shed 1 base, with 14 bases lying between them. The CDR3 protein is CASSNVAARQETQYF. CDR3 nucleotide sequence: TGTGCCAGCAGTAACGTAGCAGCCCGCCAAGAGACCCAGTACTTC.

This clone was seen a few times. The rearrangement joins TRBV19 to TRBJ2-7; TRBD2 aligns across 13 bases. This CDR3 contains 16 residues. V shed 3 bases and J 7 bases; nucleotides not matched to a gene: 9. Germline CDR1 and CDR2: LNHDA and SQIVND (reference sequence). Here the CDR3 reads CASSIGPGLAGFEQYF. CDR3 DNA: TGTGCCAGTAGTATTGGCCCGGGACTAGCGGGATTTGAGCAGTACTTC.

The chain carries TRBV7-3 and TRBJ2-1; a weak D match, TRBD2 (5 bases). The germline CDR1 and CDR2 sequences are SGHTA and FQGTGA. This CDR3 contains 13 residues. Trimming took off 0 bases at V and 5 bases at J, with 5 bases between the two ends. The CDR3 region is CASSLTSDNEQFF. CDR3 bases: TGTGCCAGCAGCTTAACTAGCGACAATGAGCAGTTCTTC.

The chain recombines TRBV6-5 with TRBJ2-3; TRBD2 aligns across 14 bases. The CDR3 has 15 residues. V lost 4 bases, J lost 5 bases, and 2 bases stayed unmatched. CDR1 is MNHEY and CDR2 is SVGAGI in the germline V gene. CDR3 amino acids: CASSLGLAGVDTQYF. The CDR3 DNA follows: TGTGCCAGCAGTTTGGGACTAGCGGGAGTAGATACGCAGTATTTT.

V is TRBV2 and J is TRBJ1-2, with 8 nucleotides matching TRBD1. CDR3 length: 15 amino acids. Germline loops: CDR1 SNHLY, CDR2 FYNNEI. Unmatched junction bases numbered 6, after V lost 1 base and J lost 5 bases. As DNA, the CDR3 is TGTGCCAGCAGTGAAGATCAGGGGGCAGGGTATGGCTACACCTTC. It codes for CASSEDQGAGYGYTF.

The V gene is TRBV6-1, the J gene TRBJ2-4, with 10 nucleotides matching TRBD2. The length of the CDR3 is 21 residues. The V gene's germline CDR1 is MNHNS and CDR2 SASEGT. V lost 0 bases to trimming and J lost 2 bases; unmatched junction nucleotides: 16. The CDR3 bases are TGTGCCAGCAGTGAAGCATTGTGGACTGCTGCTAGCGGGGGCTCCAAAAACATTCAGTACTTC. Translation: CASSEALWTAASGGSKNIQYF.

This chain uses TRBV5-4 with TRBJ1-1; no definite D call. The CDR3 contains 13 residues. Trimming took 1 base from V and 1 from J, leaving 5 bases between them. CDR1 and CDR2 from the germline V gene are SGHNT and YYREEE (reference sequence). The CDR3 loop is CASSLFQNTEAFF. In nucleotides, the CDR3 is TGTGCCAGCAGCTTGTTCCAGAACACTGAAGCTTTCTTT.

V gene TRBV5-6 combines with J gene TRBJ2-7, with TRBD1 matching 8 bases. Germline V gives CDR1 SGHDT, CDR2 YYEEEE. Trimming took 4 bases from V and 7 from J; bases not matched to a gene: 10. The CDR3 is 14 amino acids. The CDR3 DNA reads TGTGCCAGCAGCCGGGACAGGCGTATTGGGGAGCAGTACTTC. It is translated as CASSRDRRIGEQYF.

The rearrangement uses TRBV18 and TRBJ1-1; 7 nucleotides align to TRBD1. CDR1 is KGHSH and CDR2 is LQKENI in the germline V gene. This CDR3 has 15 amino acids. J lost 4 bases, V lost 1 base, and 6 bases had no gene match. The CDR3 DNA reads TGTGCCAGCTCACCACTTGCACAGGGGAGCACTGAAGCTTTCTTT. The encoded protein is CASSPLAQGSTEAFF.

This clone has only a few counts. A far more abundant clone sits one base away, making this likely a read error. This chain joins TRBV4-2 and TRBJ1-1; 11 positions match TRBD1. The germline V gene encodes CDR1 LGHNA and CDR2 YNFKEQ. There are 16 residues in the CDR3. CDR3 DNA: TGTGCCATCAGCTTGTTCGGGACAGGGGGTAACACTGAAGCTTTCTTT. Translation: CAISLFGTGGNTEAFF.

The V call is TRBV6-1, the J call TRBJ1-6, with no clear D. The germline gives CDR1 MNHNS, CDR2 SASEGT. CDR3 length equals 17 residues. Trimming stripped 4 bases from V and 0 bases from J, with 13 bases between. The DNA for the CDR3 is TGTGCCAGCAGTGGGGATTCCGGGAGCTCCTATAATTCACCCCTCCACTTT. The encoded protein is CASSGDSGSSYNSPLHF.

The J gene is TRBJ2-5, the V gene TRBV4-3, with D tentatively TRBD1 (5 bases). CDR3 length equals 15 residues. The germline CDR1 and CDR2 sequences are LGHNA and YSLEER. The V end lost 0 bases, the J end lost 5 bases, and 13 bases lay between the germline ends. The CDR3 sequence: CASSQDGQGRETQYF. CDR3 nucleotides: TGCGCCAGCAGCCAAGATGGGCAGGGAAGGGAGACCCAGTACTTC.

The chain recombines TRBV5-4 with TRBJ2-1; a possible D gene is TRBD2 (6 bases). There are 13 residues in the CDR3. Trimming removed 2 bases at V and 8 bases at J, with 11 bases between. Germline loops: CDR1 SGHNT, CDR2 YYREEE (reference sequence). CDR3 in amino acids: CASSFGLSDEQFF. The CDR3 coding sequence is TGTGCCAGCAGCTTTGGACTATCCGATGAGCAGTTCTTC.

CDR3 amino acids: CAWRTSGGSYEQYF. The CDR3 bases are TGTGCCTGGAGGACTTCAGGGGGGAGCTACGAGCAGTACTTC. J is TRBJ2-7 and V is TRBV30, with D perhaps matching TRBD1 (7 bases). The V gene's germline CDR1 is GTSNPN and CDR2 SVGIG (reference sequence). This CDR3 spans 14 amino acids. V was pared by 3 bases and J by 3 bases, with 15 bases between.